A selection of T cell receptor beta chains follows, all from one sample in a study of Graves' ophthalmopathy and Graves' hyperthyroidism. TCRdb called the multiplex PCR reads again in MiXCR, with one record for every CDR3 protein. This table holds about 550,000 distinct CDR3 sequences, approximately 37% found once. Specimen: peripheral blood or thyroid tissue (not recorded which). These TCRs come from an adult man with Graves' hyperthyroidism. The CDR3 runs from the conserved cysteine through the conserved F or W. A D gene is named only where the DNA matches it firmly. Rows may omit the clone size; those that give it use once, few, many or a size class.

.	many	TRBJ2-7	TRBV2	TGTGCCAGCAGTGAACTTGACGGAGCCTACGAGCAGTACTTC	CASSELDGAYEQYF
TRBD1	many	TRBJ1-5	TRBV10-3	TGTGCCATCAGTGAGGCAGGGGGCCAGCCCCAGCATTTT	CAISEAGGQPQHF
TRBD1	.	TRBJ2-1	TRBV7-8	TGTGCCAGCAGCAAGGGGACAGGGGGCAATGAGCAGTTCTTC	CASSKGTGGNEQFF
TRBD1	many	TRBJ2-5	TRBV29-1	TGCAGCGTTTCTGACAGGGCTGAGACCCAGTACTTC	CSVSDRAETQYF
TRBD1	.	TRBJ2-2	TRBV27	TGTGCCAGCACCGGGACAGACCCTTACACCGGGGAGCTGTTTTTT	CASTGTDPYTGELFF
.	.	TRBJ1-2	TRBV19	TGTGCCAGTAGTATTCAGGGTGGCTACACCTTC	CASSIQGGYTF
.	many	TRBJ1-1	TRBV10-3	TGTGCCATCAGTGAGTCGATGGGGCTGGCTTTCTTT	CAISESMGLAFF
.	few	TRBJ1-1	TRBV6-5	TGTGCCAGCAGTTTGACAGAGACTAACACTGAAGCTTTCTTT	CASSLTETNTEAFF
.	many	TRBJ2-5	TRBV19	TGTGCCAGTAGCCAAGCGGCCCCCCAAGAGACCCAGTACTTC	CASSQAAPQETQYF
.	few	TRBJ2-1	TRBV24-1	TGTGCCACCAGTAAGGGGTGGGGCGATGAGCAGTTCTTC	CATSKGWGDEQFF
.	.	TRBJ2-1	TRBV15	TGTGCCACCAGCAGAGATCGTGGACGGCGATACAATGAGCAGTTCTTC	CATSRDRGRRYNEQFF
TRBD1	.	TRBJ1-2	TRBV12-3/TRBV12-4	TGTGCCAGCAGAGCGGACAGGGGTTCCGCATTTAACTATGGCCACACCTTC	CASRADRGSAFNYGHTF
.	few	TRBJ2-7	TRBV6-1	TGTGCCAGCAGCCCAGGGTTTTTGACGGGCGAGCAGTACTTC	CASSPGFLTGEQYF
TRBD2	few	TRBJ2-3	TRBV10-2	TGCGCAGCGGGGACCACTAGCACAGATACGCAGTATTTT	CAAGTTSTDTQYF
.	few	TRBJ2-5	TRBV7-2	TGTGCCAGCAGTGAAACAGAGTACCAAGAGACCCAGTACTTC	CASSETEYQETQYF
.	few	TRBJ1-5	TRBV19	TGTGCCAGTAGTATCGGGGGAGGTGGCAATCAGCCCCAGCATTTT	CASSIGGGGNQPQHF
.	many	TRBJ2-7	TRBV5-1	TGCGCCAGCAGCTTGCTAGGGCCGGTGGGCTACGAGCAGTACTTC	CASSLLGPVGYEQYF
.	.	TRBJ1-1	TRBV6-1	TGTGCCAGCAGGATTCAGGATAACACTGAAGCTTTCTTT	CASRIQDNTEAFF
.	.	TRBJ2-6	TRBV2	TGTGCCAGCAGTGAGCTGTCAGGGGTTAGCTCTGGGGCCAACGTCCTGACTTTC	CASSELSGVSSGANVLTF
TRBD1	.	TRBJ1-2	TRBV30	TGTGCCTGGAGTGAAATCACAGGGGGCTATGGCTACACCTTC	CAWSEITGGYGYTF
.	.	TRBJ1-2	TRBV29-1	TGCAGCGTTGACCCAGGCCTGAGCAGACACAGTAACTATGGCTACACCTTC	CSVDPGLSRHSNYGYTF
TRBD1	many	TRBJ2-7	TRBV6-5	TGTGCCAGCAGTCTCCGGGACAGGGGTCGGGACGAGCAGTACTTC	CASSLRDRGRDEQYF
.	many	TRBJ1-2	TRBV11-2	TGTGCCAGCAGCGCTCGGGGCTGGAACTATGGCTACACCTTC	CASSARGWNYGYTF
.	.	TRBJ2-3	TRBV20-1	TGCAGTGCTAGTCTCGCAGGGCCAAACACAGATACGCAGTATTTT	CSASLAGPNTDTQYF
TRBD2	.	TRBJ2-7	TRBV20-1	TGCAGTGCTAGAGGAAAGGAATGGGGACTAGCGGGTACCTACGAGCAGTACTTC	CSARGKEWGLAGTYEQYF
.	.	TRBJ1-5	TRBV6-1	TGTGCCAGCAGTGAAGCGCGGGAGGCGATGGATCAGCCCCAGCATTTT	CASSEAREAMDQPQHF
.	many	TRBJ2-7	TRBV5-8	TGTGCCAGCAGCTTGGATCCAGTGCGGCGGGAGCAGTACTTC	CASSLDPVRREQYF
TRBD1	many	TRBJ1-1	TRBV5-1	TGCGCCAGCAGCTTGGCCGGGGCCCCGGGACAGGAAGCTTTCTTT	CASSLAGAPGQEAFF
.	few	TRBJ2-5	TRBV10-3	TGTGCCAGCAGAAAAAGACAGCAAGAGACCCAGTACTTC	CASRKRQQETQYF
.	.	TRBJ1-3	TRBV3-1	TGTGCCAGCAGCCAGCGGGGCCCCTCTGGAAACACCATATATTTT	CASSQRGPSGNTIYF
TRBD1	few	TRBJ2-7	TRBV14	TGTGCCAGCAGCCAAGATCTCCGGGGGACAGGGGATCCCTACGAGCAGTACTTC	CASSQDLRGTGDPYEQYF
.	.	TRBJ1-1	TRBV4-1	TGCGCCAGCAGCCGGTCTACCGAGGGTTGGGACACTGAAGCTTTCTTT	CASSRSTEGWDTEAFF
.	many	TRBJ1-3	TRBV29-1	TGCAGCGCTGACTCTGGAAACACCATATATTTT	CSADSGNTIYF
TRBD1	many	TRBJ1-4	TRBV4-2	TGTGCCAGCAGCCAATCGACAGGGTTGGGCGAAAAACTGTTTTTT	CASSQSTGLGEKLFF
TRBD1	few	TRBJ1-1	TRBV5-4	TGTGCCAGCAAAACTGGGGGACAGAAAGTCACTGAAGCTTTCTTT	CASKTGGQKVTEAFF
.	.	TRBJ1-5	TRBV12-3/TRBV12-4	TGTGCCAGCAGTTTAGGAGGGGGTACTCGCAGTCAGCCCCAGCATTTT	CASSLGGGTRSQPQHF
.	.	TRBJ2-7	TRBV10-3	TGTGCCATCAGTGCTAGGGACTTGAGCTCCTACGAGCAGTACTTC	CAISARDLSSYEQYF
TRBD1	many	TRBJ1-6	TRBV15	TGTGCCACCAGCAGCACAGGGGCTAATTCACCCCTCCACTTT	CATSSTGANSPLHF
TRBD1	.	TRBJ2-2	TRBV6-6	TGTGCCAGCAGTGGGACAGGGGTGATTGCCGGGGAGCTGTTTTTT	CASSGTGVIAGELFF
.	few	TRBJ1-3	TRBV4-2	TGTGCCAGCAGCCAACTCCAGGGAGGAAACACCATATATTTT	CASSQLQGGNTIYF
.	.	TRBJ1-5	TRBV5-6	TGTGCCAGCAGCTTGCTGACTAGCAATCAGCCCCAGCATTTT	CASSLLTSNQPQHF